The rows below give T cell receptor beta chains drawn from one sample of a study of long-term antiretroviral therapy in people with HIV. Measured with immunoSEQ multiplex PCR; TCRdb has only the in-frame clones, and not every one. The repertoire holds about 20,000 clones, with roughly 92% as singletons. The sequenced sample was unsorted PBMCs, obtained 4.4 years after starting antiretroviral therapy. The receptor source for this set is a woman aged 50 to 60 with HIV. Each CDR3 is given with its conserved first and last residue. D genes are given only for firm matches. Some rows have no size entry. The others give once, few or many, or a class for an expanded clone.

D	V	J	size	CDR3	DNA
.	TRBV21-1	TRBJ1-2	.	CASSNPGQQNYGYTF	TGTGCCAGCAGCAATCCGGGACAGCAAAACTATGGCTACACCTTC
TRBD2	TRBV9	TRBJ2-7	.	CASSGGIGTSGGPSREQYF	TGTGCCAGCAGCGGAGGAATCGGGACTAGCGGGGGACCGAGTAGGGAGCAGTACTTC
TRBD2	TRBV6-1	TRBJ2-3	once	CASGTSVSQYF	TGTGCCAGCGGGACTAGCGTGTCGCAGTATTTT
.	TRBV7-9	TRBJ2-7	.	CASSLVSGRAYEQYF	TGTGCCAGCAGCTTAGTTTCGGGACGGGCCTACGAGCAGTACTTC
TRBD1	TRBV30	TRBJ2-3	.	CAWSVTGGPTDTQYF	TGTGCCTGGAGTGTGACAGGGGGACCCACAGATACGCAGTATTTT
TRBD2	TRBV9	TRBJ2-1	.	CASSVEGAGYYNEQFF	TGTGCCAGCAGCGTAGAGGGAGCGGGGTACTACAATGAGCAGTTCTTC
.	TRBV10-3	TRBJ2-7	once	CAISESGRYYEQYF	TGTGCCATCAGTGAGTCGGGTCGGTACTACGAGCAGTACTTC
.	TRBV19	TRBJ1-5	.	CASSGGGKSNQPQHF	TGTGCCAGTTCGGGGGGGGGTAAGAGCAATCAGCCCCAGCATTTT
TRBD1	TRBV27	TRBJ1-4	.	CASSLAKQGFLEKLFF	TGTGCCAGCAGTTTAGCAAAACAGGGGTTTTTGGAAAAACTGTTTTTT
TRBD2	TRBV11-3	TRBJ2-5	.	CASSLGPGLAQETQYF	TGTGCCAGCAGCTTGGGCCCGGGACTAGCCCAAGAGACCCAGTACTTC
.	TRBV4-1	TRBJ1-1	.	CASSPQVLNTEAFF	TGCGCCAGCAGCCCTCAGGTTCTGAACACTGAAGCTTTCTTT
.	TRBV2	TRBJ2-2	.	CASSDAGELFF	TGTGCCAGCAGTGACGCCGGGGAGCTGTTTTTT
.	TRBV7-8	TRBJ1-4	.	CASSPYLPTNEKLFF	TGTGCCAGCAGCCCATACTTACCAACTAATGAAAAACTGTTTTTT
TRBD2	TRBV9	TRBJ2-3	.	CASSVGTSGGATDTQYF	TGTGCCAGCAGCGTAGGGACTAGCGGGGGGGCGACAGATACGCAGTATTTT
TRBD1	TRBV7-9	TRBJ2-4	.	CASRQGADKNIQYF	TGTGCCAGCAGGCAGGGGGCTGACAAAAACATTCAGTACTTC
TRBD1	TRBV15	TRBJ2-3	.	CATSRRTGGDTDTQYF	TGTGCCACCAGCAGACGGACAGGGGGGGATACAGATACGCAGTATTTT
TRBD1	TRBV7-6	TRBJ2-7	once	CASSLGDRGAEQYF	TGTGCCAGCAGCTTAGGGGACAGGGGTGCCGAGCAGTACTTC
TRBD1	TRBV11-1	TRBJ1-2	.	CASSLNYPGGRGYTF	TGTGCCAGCAGCTTAAACTACCCAGGGGGGCGCGGCTACACCTTC
.	TRBV18	TRBJ1-3	.	CASSPNSGNTIYF	TGTGCCAGCTCACCAAATAGCGGAAACACCATATATTTT
.	TRBV7-2	TRBJ1-3	.	CASSLYGGGRLSGNTIYF	TGTGCCAGCAGCTTATACGGAGGGGGGCGGCTCTCTGGAAACACCATATATTTT
TRBD2	TRBV2	TRBJ2-1	.	CASSWTSGGRGSSYNEQFF	TGTGCCAGCAGCTGGACTAGCGGGGGGCGTGGGAGCTCCTACAATGAGCAGTTCTTC
.	TRBV29-1	TRBJ2-5	.	CSVEEGGQETQYF	TGCAGCGTTGAGGAAGGAGGCCAAGAGACCCAGTACTTC
TRBD2	TRBV7-2	TRBJ2-3	.	CASSIGTTAQYF	TGTGCCAGCAGCATCGGGACTACTGCGCAGTATTTT
.	TRBV7-2	TRBJ2-3	.	CASNHWAGAADTQYF	TGTGCCAGCAACCACTGGGCGGGGGCCGCGGATACGCAGTATTTT
TRBD1	TRBV5-1	TRBJ1-2	.	CASSLGQAPPGGYTF	TGCGCCAGCAGCTTAGGACAGGCCCCCCCTGGTGGCTACACCTTC